The 32 T cell receptor beta chains given below trace back to one sample, sequenced in a study of OX40 agonist ivuxolimab in advanced cancers. Sequencing was performed with immunoSEQ multiplex PCR; in TCRdb, only in-frame clones are kept and a portion is missing. The sample has approximately 66,000 clones, approximately 86% seen once. The specimen was CD4+ or CD8+ T cells sorted from blood, collected in a trial of the OX40 agonist ivuxolimab. The receptors stem from an adult with an advanced solid tumor such as melanoma, head and neck, liver or kidney cancer.

The chain uses TRBV5-1 and TRBJ1-2; TRBD1 might be the D (5 bases). The CDR3 loop spans 17 amino acids. CDR1 SGHRS and CDR2 YFSETQ come from the germline V gene. Between the trimmed V and J ends, which lost 3 bases and 2 bases, there was a span of 20 bases. Here the CDR3 reads CASSSVHPDTPNYGYTF. CDR3 sequence (DNA): TGCGCCAGCAGCTCCGTTCACCCGGACACCCCGAACTATGGCTACACCTTC.

The chain uses TRBV7-2 and TRBJ1-2; possible D gene TRBD1, 5 bases. The CDR3 consists of 12 residues. Looked up from germline, CDR1 is SGHTA and CDR2 is FQGNSA. The V and J ends lost 5 bases and 9 bases respectively, with 13 bases between them. CDR3 residues: CASSRVGQSYTF. The CDR3 region has the DNA TGTGCCAGCAGCAGAGTGGGGCAGAGCTACACCTTC. The whole variable domain, remainder taken from reference TRBV7-2 and TRBJ1-2, is GAGVSQSPSNKVTEKGKDVELRCDPISGHTALYWYRQSLGQGLEFLIYFQGNSAPDKSGLPSDRFSAERTGGSVSTLTIQRTQQEDSAVYLCASSRVGQSYTFGSGTRLTVV.

J is TRBJ1-6 and V is TRBV6-6, with D unclear. The CDR3 is made up of 14 amino acids. Trimming removed 3 bases from V and 2 bases from J, with 5 bases in between. The germline CDR1 and CDR2 sequences are MNHNY and SVGAGI (reference sequence). CDR3 loop: CASSYTAYNSPLHF. The CDR3 region has the DNA TGTGCCAGCAGTTATACCGCCTATAATTCACCCCTCCACTTT.

The V call is TRBV9, the J call TRBJ1-6, with TRBD1 as a possible D gene (5 bases). Per germline, CDR1 SGDLS and CDR2 YYNGEE. Trimming shortened V by 3 bases and J by 7 bases, and 17 bases separated the two germline ends. CDR3 length equals 16 residues. CDR3 sequence: CASSEGEGIVNSPLHF. The CDR3 DNA is TGTGCCAGCAGCGAAGGGGAGGGGATTGTGAATTCACCCCTCCACTTT.

The chain links TRBV5-1 to TRBJ2-2, with 12 bases matching TRBD2. J gave up 6 bases and V 5 bases, and 5 bases lay outside the gene matches. Looked up from germline, CDR1 is SGHRS and CDR2 is YFSETQ. This CDR3 has 15 residues. The CDR3 sequence: CASREWTSGAGELFF. CDR3 sequence (DNA): TGCGCCAGCAGAGAATGGACTAGCGGGGCCGGGGAGCTGTTTTTT. Filled out from reference TRBV5-1 and TRBJ2-2, the complete variable domain reads KAGVTQTPRYLIKTRGQQVTLSCSPISGHRSVSWYQQTPGQGLQFLFEYFSETQRNKGNFPGRFSGRQFSNSRSEMNVSTLELGDSALYLCASREWTSGAGELFFGEGSRLTVL.

The chain uses TRBV9 and TRBJ2-2, with 11 bases that match TRBD1. CDR1 is SGDLS, CDR2 YYNGEE, per germline. The length of the CDR3 is 16 residues. V lost 4 bases and J lost 5; bases outside the gene matches: 7. CDR3: CASSPRTGGGTGELFF. CDR3 nucleotide sequence: TGTGCCAGCAGCCCACGGACAGGGGGCGGAACCGGGGAGCTGTTTTTT.

The gene calls are TRBV10-3 and TRBJ2-7; 7 positions agree with TRBD1. The CDR3 covers 13 residues. Germline V lookup: CDR1 ENHRY, CDR2 SYGVKD. J was trimmed by 2 bases and V by 9 bases; bases with no gene match: 7. CDR3 in amino acids: CAIRQGGPYEQYF. DNA for the CDR3: TGTGCCATAAGACAGGGTGGCCCCTACGAGCAGTACTTC.

The chain couples TRBV4-1 to TRBJ1-2; D gene ambiguous. Trimming cost V 6 bases and J 0 bases, with 14 bases left between them. CDR1 is MGHRA and CDR2 is YSYEKL in the germline V gene. This CDR3 has 15 residues. The CDR3 bases are TGCGCCAGCAGGCTGGGCACAACTGCTAACTATGGCTACACCTTC. This sequence encodes CASRLGTTANYGYTF.

The rearrangement uses TRBV27 and TRBJ2-7; 8 bases map to TRBD1. The V gene's germline CDR1 is MNHEY and CDR2 SMNVEV (reference sequence). Germline trimming cut 6 bases from V and 5 bases from J; bases unmatched to any gene: 12. The CDR3 has 15 residues. The CDR3, as DNA: TGTGCCAGCAGCCCGACAGGGGCGAGTTTTCACGAGCAGTACTTC. It encodes CASSPTGASFHEQYF.

The chain joins TRBV5-1 to TRBJ1-1; maybe TRBD1 (5 bases). From germline, CDR1 is SGHRS and CDR2 YFSETQ. The CDR3 spans 15 residues. V was shortened by 0 bases and J by 3 bases, with 12 bases between the two germline ends. Here the CDR3 reads CASSLEGRGDTEAFF. The CDR3 DNA sequence: TGCGCCAGCAGCTTGGAAGGGAGAGGGGACACTGAAGCTTTCTTT.

The gene calls are TRBV18 and TRBJ1-1, with TRBD1 as a possible D gene (6 bases). The CDR3 has 16 residues. Germline V gene lookup returns CDR1 KGHSH and CDR2 LQKENI. Trimming pared 1 base from V and 4 bases from J, leaving 16 bases between. The CDR3 bases are TGTGCCAGCTCACCACTCCACAGGGCGATGAGCACTGAAGCTTTCTTT. Its protein product is CASSPLHRAMSTEAFF.

The chain has TRBV6-1 and TRBJ1-2; tentatively, D is TRBD1 (6 bases). The V end lost 0 bases, the J end lost 4 bases, and 9 bases lay between the germline ends. The CDR3 totals 14 residues. CDR1 and CDR2 (germline): MNHNS, SASEGT. DNA for the CDR3: TGTGCCAGCAGTGAAGCTTGGGGGCCCTATGGCTACACCTTC. Translated: CASSEAWGPYGYTF.

In this sample, this clone turned up a few times. This sequence joins TRBV4-2 and TRBJ1-6, with no clear D. This CDR3 spans 17 amino acids. V was cut by 0 bases and J by 6 bases, with 15 bases left in between. The germline gives CDR1 LGHNA, CDR2 YNFKEQ. The CDR3 coding sequence is TGTGCCAGCAGCCAAGATCGAAAACCGGTGGGTAATTCACCCCTCCACTTT. It translates to CASSQDRKPVGNSPLHF.

The rearrangement joins TRBV6-6 to TRBJ2-7; D unclear. CDR3 length: 12 residues. V lost 5 bases, J lost 5 bases, and 10 bases lay in between. Germline CDR1 reads MNHNY; CDR2 reads SVGAGI (reference sequence). This CDR3 reads CASSRHRDEQYF. CDR3 nucleotides: TGTGCCAGCAGTAGGCATAGGGACGAGCAGTACTTC.

The chain has TRBV5-1 and TRBJ2-3; 7 bases align to TRBD1. From germline, CDR1 is SGHRS and CDR2 YFSETQ. The CDR3 length is 14 residues. Trimming removed 3 bases from V and 1 base from J; junction bases left unmatched: 2. For the CDR3, the DNA is TGCGCCAGCAGCTCAGGACAGGGCACAGATACGCAGTATTTT. Translated, it gives CASSSGQGTDTQYF.

This chain links TRBV2 with TRBJ2-5; 12 bases are a match to TRBD2. J was trimmed by 5 bases and V by 8 bases; bases with no gene match: 9. From germline, CDR1 is SNHLY and CDR2 FYNNEI. The CDR3 totals 15 residues. Here the CDR3 DNA reads TGTGCCAGCGTAAAGACTAGCGGGGGTTGGGAGACCCAGTACTTC. Its protein product is CASVKTSGGWETQYF.

V gene TRBV10-2 combines with J gene TRBJ2-5, with 12 bases aligning to TRBD2. After removal of 6 bases from V and 5 bases from J, the junction contained 7 bases not matched to a gene. Per the germline V gene, CDR1 is WSHSY and CDR2 is SAAADI. This CDR3 is 15 amino acids long. The chain's CDR3 is CASRLTSGSSETQYF. DNA of the CDR3: TGCGCCAGCAGACTGACTAGCGGGAGCTCGGAGACCCAGTACTTC.

V usage is TRBV30 and J usage is TRBJ2-7; D might be TRBD1 (5 bases). Germline V gene sequence: CDR1 GTSNPN, CDR2 SVGIG (reference sequence). The CDR3 totals 17 residues. V lost 0 bases to trimming and J lost 0 bases, with 18 bases between them. The chain's CDR3 is CAWSVLGRGSGSYEQYF. The CDR3 nucleotides are TGTGCCTGGAGTGTATTGGGGCGCGGTTCGGGCTCCTACGAGCAGTACTTC.

The chain is built from TRBV14 and TRBJ2-5; 12 bases agree with TRBD2. After removal of 0 bases from V and 5 bases from J, the junction contained 4 bases not matched to a gene. The CDR3 extends over 16 amino acids. Germline assignment: CDR1 SGHDN and CDR2 FVKESK. The CDR3 bases are TGTGCCAGCAGCCAAGATCTCCTAGCGGGGGGGGAGACCCAGTACTTC. Translation: CASSQDLLAGGETQYF. The full variable domain, in which reference TRBV14 and TRBJ2-5 provide the parts outside the CDR3, is EAGVTQFPSHSVIEKGQTVTLRCDPISGHDNLYWYRRVMGKEIKFLLHFVKESKQDESGMPNNRFLAERTGGTYSTLKVQPAELEDSGVYFCASSQDLLAGGETQYFGPGTRLLVL.

The CDR3 sequence is CASSQVKASGENIQYF. For the CDR3, the DNA is TGCGCCAGCAGCCAAGTAAAGGCTAGCGGGGAAAACATTCAGTACTTC. This sequence joins TRBV4-1 and TRBJ2-4; 9 nucleotides line up with TRBD2. There are 16 residues in the CDR3. With V trimmed by 1 base and J by 5 bases, 6 bases remained unmatched. Germline V CDR1 and CDR2: MGHRA, YSYEKL.

The rearrangement links TRBV5-5 to TRBJ1-2, with D possibly matching TRBD1 (6 bases). The germline gives CDR1 SGHKS, CDR2 YYEKEE (reference sequence). The CDR3 contains 17 residues. V lost 4 bases to trimming and J lost 1 base, with 20 bases between them. CDR3 loop: CASSPRASGVYNYGYTF. DNA for the CDR3: TGTGCCAGCAGCCCAAGGGCGTCAGGGGTTTATAACTATGGCTACACCTTC.

The chain combines TRBV7-9 with TRBJ1-2, with D hard to call. The CDR3 length is 13 residues. Germline CDR1 is SEHNR and CDR2 is FQNEAQ (reference sequence). Trimming left V 1 base short and J 4 bases short, with 7 bases between. The chain's CDR3 is CASSLGGFYGYTF. CDR3 nucleotides: TGTGCCAGCAGCTTAGGCGGATTCTATGGCTACACCTTC.

The chain is built from TRBV6-1 and TRBJ1-1; perhaps TRBD1 as D (6 bases). Germline V gene sequence: CDR1 MNHNS, CDR2 SASEGT. This CDR3 region has 15 residues. The V gene lost 6 bases and the J gene lost 1 base, with 15 bases spanning the gap. The CDR3 reads CASRRPGTPNTEAFF. The CDR3 DNA reads as TGTGCCAGCAGGCGTCCCGGGACACCGAACACTGAAGCTTTCTTT.

This clone was seen more than once but under ten times. J is TRBJ1-3 and V is TRBV28, with 10 bases lining up with TRBD1. The junction had 4 bases not matched to a gene; V was cut back by 6 bases and J by 5 bases. Germline lookup yields CDR1 MDHEN and CDR2 SYDVKM. CDR3 size: 14 residues. DNA of the CDR3: TGTGCCAGCAGAATCGACAGGGGGCGAAACACCATATATTTT. It codes for CASRIDRGRNTIYF.

This clone was seen just once. The rearrangement uses TRBV2 and TRBJ1-6; no clear D gene. CDR3 length: 17 residues. V was trimmed by 3 bases and J by 0 bases, leaving 12 bases between them. Germline values: CDR1 SNHLY, CDR2 FYNNEI. Here the CDR3 DNA reads TGTGCCAGCAGTGATCTTGATCCAAGCTCCTATAATTCACCCCTCCACTTT. It yields the protein CASSDLDPSSYNSPLHF.

The V gene is TRBV4-1, the J gene TRBJ2-4, with D possibly being TRBD2 (6 bases). Germline V gene sequence: CDR1 MGHRA, CDR2 YSYEKL. This CDR3 contains 16 residues. V was clipped by 2 bases and J by 0 bases, with 11 bases between them. The CDR3 loop reads CASSQPRRGAKNIQYF. The CDR3 nucleotides read TGCGCCAGCAGCCAACCCCGGAGGGGAGCCAAAAACATTCAGTACTTC.

This clone was seen more than once but under ten times. Here the CDR3 reads CASSYSRQGNEKLFF. For the CDR3, the DNA is TGTGCCAGCAGTTACTCTCGACAGGGTAATGAAAAACTGTTTTTT. This chain joins TRBV6-5 and TRBJ1-4; TRBD1 matches 7 bases. There are 15 residues in the CDR3. CDR1 is MNHEY, CDR2 SVGAGI, per germline. V shed 0 bases and J 4 bases; nucleotides not matched to a gene: 2.

There are a few counts of this clone. The gene calls are TRBV6-1 and TRBJ1-1; D may be TRBD1 (6 bases). The length of the CDR3 is 15 residues. V was cut by 2 bases and J by 0 bases, with 10 bases left in between. Germline lookup yields CDR1 MNHNS and CDR2 SASEGT. The CDR3 DNA reads TGTGCCAGCAGTGAACCGGGACACGTGAACACTGAAGCTTTCTTT. It translates to CASSEPGHVNTEAFF.

This rearrangement joins TRBV5-1 to TRBJ2-7; the match to TRBD1 covers 11 bases. The CDR3 sequence is 15 residues long. Trimming took 2 bases from V and 4 from J; bases not matched to a gene: 5. Germline CDR1 SGHRS, CDR2 YFSETQ. The CDR3, as DNA: TGCGCCAGCAGCTTAGCCGGGACAGGGGGTTACGAGCAGTACTTC. Amino acid sequence: CASSLAGTGGYEQYF.

The CDR3: CASTPDGISGNTIYF. DNA for the CDR3: TGTGCCAGCACTCCGGATGGGATCTCTGGAAACACCATATATTTT. The chain joins TRBV18 to TRBJ1-3; no reliable D call. Germline-derived CDR1 and CDR2 are KGHSH and LQKENI. Trimming pared 8 bases from V and 0 bases from J, leaving 14 bases between. The CDR3 sequence is 15 residues long.

The CDR3 nucleotides are TGTGCCAGCTCACCCCGATCGGGACACTACGAGCAGTACTTC. Protein product: CASSPRSGHYEQYF. The genes are TRBV18 and TRBJ2-7; TRBD1 might be the D (6 bases). Germline V gene lookup returns CDR1 KGHSH and CDR2 LQKENI. This CDR3 region has 14 residues. The V end lost 3 bases, the J end lost 3 bases, and 12 bases lay between the germline ends.

This chain uses TRBV18 with TRBJ2-5, with TRBD1 matching 10 bases. This CDR3 region has 17 residues. The V gene's germline CDR1 is KGHSH and CDR2 LQKENI. Unmatched junction bases numbered 11, after V lost 3 bases and J lost 4 bases. In DNA, the CDR3 is TGTGCCAGCTCACCTCGACAGGGGGCATCGGCTCGAGAGACCCAGTACTTC. It translates to CASSPRQGASARETQYF.